This T cell receptor beta chain was recorded in a study of blood T cell repertoires in COVID-19. Study details: Samples taken during acute and convalescent COVID-19 were collected in the United States, Italy and Spain. Sources were T cells, B-cell-depleted T cells, or PBMCs; the material itself was cDNA or gDNA.

Authors' processing steps: Reference gene primer amplification gave estimated nucleated cell counts. Clones were read by immunoSEQ multiplex PCR, and TCRdb kept only the in-frame ones, dropping some. V and J calls plus clone size are reproduced from that table; the DNA served to infer D and trimming. This sample yields 140,000 or so clones, of which approximately 80% are seen a single time; 3% to 3.5% belongs to the top ten. Germline values: CDR1 SGHVS, CDR2 FQNEAQ. The CDR3 covers 14 residues. Trimming removed 3 bases at V and 0 bases at J, with 5 bases between. The genes are TRBV7-8 and TRBJ1-4; no firm D call. Sequenced sample: peripheral blood. The source of this sequence is a woman aged 80 or over with acute or convalescent COVID-19. The CDR3 reads CASSFSATNEKLFF. The CDR3 coding sequence is TGTGCCAGCAGCTTTTCTGCAACTAATGAAAAACTGTTTTTT.